A selection of T cell receptor beta chains follows, all from one sample in a study of beta chain features in type 1 diabetes. TCRdb keeps only in-frame clones here, not all; method: immunoSEQ multiplex PCR. This table has hundreds of thousands of clones, less than 20% appearing once. The sample was naive CD4+ T cells from blood. The receptor set was obtained from a man between 18 and 29 years old in good health. The CDR3 runs from the conserved cysteine through the conserved F or W. The order of the fields is J gene, D gene, CDR3 length, clone size, V gene, CDR3 DNA, CDR3 protein. The D gene is left open where the match is weak. The listing skips clone size in some rows; elsewhere it reads once, few, many or a size class.

>TRBJ1-2|.|16|few|TRBV5-1
TGCGCCAGCAGCTTCACAGGGACTTCTTATCTAGGTGGCTACACCTTC
CASSFTGTSYLGGYTF
>TRBJ1-2|.|11|few|TRBV9
TGTGCCAGCAGCGTAGACAGACGCTACACCTTC
CASSVDRRYTF
>TRBJ2-7|.|12|.|TRBV5-4
TGTGCCAGCAGCTTGCACAGCTACGAGCAGTACTTC
CASSLHSYEQYF
>TRBJ1-2|.|11|few|TRBV25-1
TGTGCCAGTGGACAACTCTATGGCTACACCTTC
CASGQLYGYTF
>TRBJ2-4|.|15|few|TRBV7-6
TGTGCCAGCAGCTTAGGCCGGCCTGACAAAAACATTCAGTACTTC
CASSLGRPDKNIQYF
>TRBJ2-5|TRBD2|16|.|TRBV10-3
TGTGCCTCCACCGCTGATTCAAGGCTAGCGGGAGCGACCCAGTACTTC
CASTADSRLAGATQYF
>TRBJ2-7|.|15|few|TRBV21-1
TGTGCCAGCAGCCCACGGGACAGTTTTACCTACGAGCAGTACTTC
CASSPRDSFTYEQYF
>TRBJ1-1|.|16|few|TRBV1
TGCACCAGCAGCCAAGCGGCGAGAGGGTGCAACACTGAAGCTTTCTTT
CTSSQAARGCNTEAFF
>TRBJ2-2|TRBD2|16|few|TRBV7-2
TGTGCCAGCAGCTTAGCGGCTAGCGGGAGTACCGGGGAGCTGTTTTTT
CASSLAASGSTGELFF
>TRBJ1-2|.|16|.|TRBV15
TGTGCCACCAGCAGAGATCTCGTGGGGACGGCGTATGGCTACACCTTC
CATSRDLVGTAYGYTF
>TRBJ1-1|.|15|few|TRBV19
TGTGCCAGTAGTGTAGGCCTAACGGGGGCGAGTGAAGCTTTCTTT
CASSVGLTGASEAFF
>TRBJ1-1|.|17|.|TRBV18
TGTGCCAGCTCACCCACAGGGAGTTTCCCAATGAACACTGAAGCTTTCTTT
CASSPTGSFPMNTEAFF
>TRBJ2-6|TRBD1|18|.|TRBV27
TGTGCCAGCAGTTCCCCGGGACAGCGGTACTCTGGGGCCAACGTCCTGACTTTC
CASSSPGQRYSGANVLTF
>TRBJ1-2|TRBD1|14|few|TRBV6-5
TGTGCCAGCAGTAAGGACAGGGGGGCCTATGGCTACACCTTC
CASSKDRGAYGYTF
>TRBJ2-5|.|15|few|TRBV5-1
TGCGCCAGCAGCTTGCAGTGGGGTCCCCAAGAGACCCAGTACTTC
CASSLQWGPQETQYF
>TRBJ1-5|TRBD1|14|.|TRBV7-2
TGTGCCAGTGGGACAGGGTCGAGCAATCAGCCCCAGCATTTT
CASGTGSSNQPQHF
>TRBJ2-5|TRBD1|14|.|TRBV9
TGTGCCAGCAGCGTAGGACAGGGGGACGGGACCCAGTACTTC
CASSVGQGDGTQYF